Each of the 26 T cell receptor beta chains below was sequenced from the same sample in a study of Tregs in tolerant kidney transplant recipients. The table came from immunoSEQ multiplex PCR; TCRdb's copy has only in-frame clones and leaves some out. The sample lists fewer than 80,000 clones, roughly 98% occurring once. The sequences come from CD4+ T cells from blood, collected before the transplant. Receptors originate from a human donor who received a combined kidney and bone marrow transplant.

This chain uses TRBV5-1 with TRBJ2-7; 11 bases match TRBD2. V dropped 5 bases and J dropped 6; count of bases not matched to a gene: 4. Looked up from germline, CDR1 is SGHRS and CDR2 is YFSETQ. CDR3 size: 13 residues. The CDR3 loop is CASRVLAGGEQYF. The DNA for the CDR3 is TGCGCCAGCAGGGTTCTAGCGGGGGGCGAGCAGTACTTC. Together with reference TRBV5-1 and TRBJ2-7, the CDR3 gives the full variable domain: KAGVTQTPRYLIKTRGQQVTLSCSPISGHRSVSWYQQTPGQGLQFLFEYFSETQRNKGNFPGRFSGRQFSNSRSEMNVSTLELGDSALYLCASRVLAGGEQYFGPGTRLTVT.

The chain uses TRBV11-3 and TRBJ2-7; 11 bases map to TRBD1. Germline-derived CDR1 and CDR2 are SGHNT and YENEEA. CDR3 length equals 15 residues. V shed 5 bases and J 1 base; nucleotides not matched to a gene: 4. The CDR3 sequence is CASSQGQGASYEQYF. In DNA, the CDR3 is TGTGCCAGCAGCCAAGGACAGGGGGCTTCCTACGAGCAGTACTTC.

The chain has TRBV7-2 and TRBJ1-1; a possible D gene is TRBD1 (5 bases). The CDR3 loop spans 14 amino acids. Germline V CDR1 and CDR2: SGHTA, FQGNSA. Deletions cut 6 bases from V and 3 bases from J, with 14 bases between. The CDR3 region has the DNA TGTGCCAGCAGACCCGGGGGTAGGGACACTGAAGCTTTCTTT. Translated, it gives CASRPGGRDTEAFF.

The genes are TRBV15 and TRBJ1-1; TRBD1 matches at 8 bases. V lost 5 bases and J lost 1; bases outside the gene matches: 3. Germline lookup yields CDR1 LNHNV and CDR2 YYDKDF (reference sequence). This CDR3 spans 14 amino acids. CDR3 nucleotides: TGTGCCACCAGCTGGGACAGGAAGAACACTGAAGCTTTCTTT. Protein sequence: CATSWDRKNTEAFF.

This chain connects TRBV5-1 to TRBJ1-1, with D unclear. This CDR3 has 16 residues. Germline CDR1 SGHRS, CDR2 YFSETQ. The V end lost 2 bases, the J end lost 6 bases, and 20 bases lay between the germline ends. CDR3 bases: TGCGCCAGCAGCTTCCCCGGTGAGGGCAACAGAGCTGAAGCTTTCTTT. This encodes CASSFPGEGNRAEAFF.

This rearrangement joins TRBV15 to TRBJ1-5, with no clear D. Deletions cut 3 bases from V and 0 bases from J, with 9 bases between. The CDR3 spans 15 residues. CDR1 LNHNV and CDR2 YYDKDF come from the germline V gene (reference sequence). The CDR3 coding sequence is TGTGCCACCAGCAGGGGCCAATTTAGCAATCAGCCCCAGCATTTT. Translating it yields CATSRGQFSNQPQHF.

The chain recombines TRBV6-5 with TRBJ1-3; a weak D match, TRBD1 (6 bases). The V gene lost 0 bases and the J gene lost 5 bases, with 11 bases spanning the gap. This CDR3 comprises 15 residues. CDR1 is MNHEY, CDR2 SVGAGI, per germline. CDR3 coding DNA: TGTGCCAGCAGTTACTCGCAGGGGACGAGAAACACCATATATTTT. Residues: CASSYSQGTRNTIYF.

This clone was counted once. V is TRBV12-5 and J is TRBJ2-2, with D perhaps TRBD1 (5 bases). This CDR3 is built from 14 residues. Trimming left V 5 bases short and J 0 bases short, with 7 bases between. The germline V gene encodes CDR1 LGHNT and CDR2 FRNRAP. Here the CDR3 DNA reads TGTGCTAGTGGTCAGGGTTCGAACACCGGGGAGCTGTTTTTT. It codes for CASGQGSNTGELFF.

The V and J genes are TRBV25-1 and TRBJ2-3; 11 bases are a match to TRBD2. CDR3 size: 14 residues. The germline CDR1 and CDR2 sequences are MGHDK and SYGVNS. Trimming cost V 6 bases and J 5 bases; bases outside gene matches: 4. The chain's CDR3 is CASRSSGGLDTQYF. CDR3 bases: TGTGCCAGCAGGTCTAGCGGGGGGTTAGATACGCAGTATTTT. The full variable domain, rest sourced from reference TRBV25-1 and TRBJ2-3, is EADIYQTPRYLVIGTGKKITLECSQTMGHDKMYWYQQDPGMELHLIHYSYGVNSTEKGDLSSESTVSRIRTEHFPLTLESARPSHTSQYLCASRSSGGLDTQYFGPGTRLTVL.

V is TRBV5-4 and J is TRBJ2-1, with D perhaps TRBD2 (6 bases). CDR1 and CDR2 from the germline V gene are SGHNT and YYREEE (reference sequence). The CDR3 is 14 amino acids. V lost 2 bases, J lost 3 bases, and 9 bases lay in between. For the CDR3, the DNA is TGTGCCAGCAGCTTCCGGGGGAACTACAATGAGCAGTTCTTC. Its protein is CASSFRGNYNEQFF. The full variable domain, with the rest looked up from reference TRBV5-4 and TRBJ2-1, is ETGVTQSPTHLIKTRGQQVTLRCSSQSGHNTVSWYQQALGQGPQFIFQYYREEENGRGNFPPRFSGLQFPNYSSELNVNALELDDSALYLCASSFRGNYNEQFFGPGTRLTVL.

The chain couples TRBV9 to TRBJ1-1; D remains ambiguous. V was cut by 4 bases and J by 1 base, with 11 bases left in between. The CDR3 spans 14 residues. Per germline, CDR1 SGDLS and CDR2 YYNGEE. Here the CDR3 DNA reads TGTGCCAGCAGCCCCTCAAAGAGGAACACTGAAGCTTTCTTT. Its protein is CASSPSKRNTEAFF.

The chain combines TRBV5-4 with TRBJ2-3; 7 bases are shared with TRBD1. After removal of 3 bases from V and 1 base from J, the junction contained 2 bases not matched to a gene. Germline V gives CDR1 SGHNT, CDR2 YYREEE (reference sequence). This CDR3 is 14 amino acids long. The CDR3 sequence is CASSWDRRTDTQYF. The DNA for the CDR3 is TGTGCCAGCAGCTGGGACAGACGCACAGATACGCAGTATTTT.

The CDR3 region has the DNA TGTGCCAGCAGCTTTTCAGGGGGCGGAAACACCATATATTTT. It encodes CASSFSGGGNTIYF. This chain links TRBV7-8 with TRBJ1-3, with 8 bases aligning to TRBD1. Germline-derived CDR1 and CDR2 are SGHVS and FQNEAQ. CDR3 length equals 14 residues. Germline trimming cut 3 bases from V and 4 bases from J; bases unmatched to any gene: 2.

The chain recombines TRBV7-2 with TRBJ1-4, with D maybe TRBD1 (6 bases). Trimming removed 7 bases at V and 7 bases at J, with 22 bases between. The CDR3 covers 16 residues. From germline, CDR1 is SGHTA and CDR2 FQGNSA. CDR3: CASNYDSGAAFEKLFF. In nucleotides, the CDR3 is TGTGCCAGCAACTACGACTCAGGGGCCGCTTTTGAAAAACTGTTTTTT.

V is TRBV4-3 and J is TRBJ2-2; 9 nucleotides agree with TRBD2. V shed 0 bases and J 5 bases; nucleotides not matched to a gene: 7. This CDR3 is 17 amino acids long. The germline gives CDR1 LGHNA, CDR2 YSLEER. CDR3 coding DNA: TGCGCCAGCAGCCAAGATGCGGGAGGGGGGGGTACCGGGGAGCTGTTTTTT. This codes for CASSQDAGGGGTGELFF.

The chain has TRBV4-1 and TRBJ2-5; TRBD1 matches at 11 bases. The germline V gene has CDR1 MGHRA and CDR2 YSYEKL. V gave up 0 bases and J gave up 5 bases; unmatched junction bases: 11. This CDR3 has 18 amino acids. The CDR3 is CASSQEGGTGGYRETQYF. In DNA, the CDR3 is TGCGCCAGCAGCCAAGAAGGTGGGACAGGGGGTTATAGGGAGACCCAGTACTTC.

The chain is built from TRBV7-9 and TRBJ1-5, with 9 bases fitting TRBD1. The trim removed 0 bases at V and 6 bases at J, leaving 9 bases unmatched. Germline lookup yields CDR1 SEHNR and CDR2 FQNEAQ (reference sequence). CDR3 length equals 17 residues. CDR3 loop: CASSLALGQGRAQPQHF. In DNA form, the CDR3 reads TGTGCCAGCAGCTTAGCCCTCGGACAGGGGAGGGCTCAGCCCCAGCATTTT.

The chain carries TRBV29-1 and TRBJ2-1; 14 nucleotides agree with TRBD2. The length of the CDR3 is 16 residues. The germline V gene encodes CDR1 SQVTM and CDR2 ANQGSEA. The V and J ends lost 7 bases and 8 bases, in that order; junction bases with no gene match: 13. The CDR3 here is CSGRAGTSGSYYEQFF. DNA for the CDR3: TGCAGCGGACGGGCAGGGACTAGCGGGAGTTACTATGAGCAGTTCTTC.

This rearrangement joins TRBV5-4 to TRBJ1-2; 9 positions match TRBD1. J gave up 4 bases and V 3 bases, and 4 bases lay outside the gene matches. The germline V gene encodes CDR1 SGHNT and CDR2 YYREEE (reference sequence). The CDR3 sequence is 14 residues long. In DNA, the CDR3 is TGTGCCAGCAGCTCACAGGGGGCCAGCTATGGCTACACCTTC. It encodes CASSSQGASYGYTF.

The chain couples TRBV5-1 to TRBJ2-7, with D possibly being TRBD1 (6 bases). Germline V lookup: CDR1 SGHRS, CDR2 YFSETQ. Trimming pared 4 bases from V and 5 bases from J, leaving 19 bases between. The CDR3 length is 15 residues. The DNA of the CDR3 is TGCGCCAGCAGCCGCCCCCGCGCAGGGGTGGACGAGCAGTACTTC. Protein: CASSRPRAGVDEQYF.

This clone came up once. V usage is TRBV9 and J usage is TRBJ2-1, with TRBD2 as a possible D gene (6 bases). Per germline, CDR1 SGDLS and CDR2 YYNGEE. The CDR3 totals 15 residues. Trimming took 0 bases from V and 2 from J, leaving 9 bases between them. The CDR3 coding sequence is TGTGCCAGCAGCGTAGTCGCGGGAACCTACAATGAGCAGTTCTTC. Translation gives CASSVVAGTYNEQFF.

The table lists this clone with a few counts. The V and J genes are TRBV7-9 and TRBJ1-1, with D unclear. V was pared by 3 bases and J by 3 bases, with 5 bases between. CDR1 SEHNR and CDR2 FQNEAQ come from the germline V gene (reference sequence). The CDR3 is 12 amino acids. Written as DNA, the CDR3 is TGTGCCAGCAGCTTGGAGCACACTGAAGCTTTCTTT. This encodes CASSLEHTEAFF.

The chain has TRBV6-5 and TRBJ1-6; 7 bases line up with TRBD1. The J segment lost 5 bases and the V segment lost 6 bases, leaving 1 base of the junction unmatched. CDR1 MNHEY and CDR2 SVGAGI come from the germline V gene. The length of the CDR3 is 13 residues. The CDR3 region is CASSTGDNSPLHF. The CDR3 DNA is TGTGCCAGCAGCACAGGGGATAATTCACCCCTCCACTTT.

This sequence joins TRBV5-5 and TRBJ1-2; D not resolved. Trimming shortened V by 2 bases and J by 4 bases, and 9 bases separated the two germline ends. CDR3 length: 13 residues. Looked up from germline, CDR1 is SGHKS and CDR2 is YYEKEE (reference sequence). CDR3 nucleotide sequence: TGTGCCAGCAGCTTCTACGGTCTCTATGGCTACACCTTC. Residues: CASSFYGLYGYTF. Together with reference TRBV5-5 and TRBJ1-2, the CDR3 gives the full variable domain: DAGVTQSPTHLIKTRGQQVTLRCSPISGHKSVSWYQQVLGQGPQFIFQYYEKEERGRGNFPDRFSARQFPNYSSELNVNALLLGDSALYLCASSFYGLYGYTFGSGTRLTVV.

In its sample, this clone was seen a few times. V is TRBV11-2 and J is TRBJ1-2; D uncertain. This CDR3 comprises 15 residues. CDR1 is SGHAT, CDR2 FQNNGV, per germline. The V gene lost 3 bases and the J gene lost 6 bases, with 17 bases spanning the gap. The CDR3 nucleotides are TGTGCCAGCAGCTTCATAGAGGAGGGCAGCCATGGCTACACCTTC. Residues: CASSFIEEGSHGYTF.

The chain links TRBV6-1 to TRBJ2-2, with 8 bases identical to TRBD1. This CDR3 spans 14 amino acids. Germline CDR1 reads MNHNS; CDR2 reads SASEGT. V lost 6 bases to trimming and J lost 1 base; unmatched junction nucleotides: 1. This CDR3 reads CASSGTGNTGELFF. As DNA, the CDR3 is TGTGCCAGCAGCGGGACAGGGAACACCGGGGAGCTGTTTTTT.